This is a list of T cell receptor beta chains from one sample in a study of blood T cells in healthy people across ages. MiXCR was run by TCRdb on the 5' RACE reads, yielding one entry per CDR3 protein. The table has 600,000 or so distinct CDR3 sequences, about 30% seen once. Specimen: blood. These receptor sequences come from a woman older than 75 in good health. The CDR3 runs from the conserved cysteine through the conserved F or W. A D gene is named only where the DNA matches it firmly. Expanded clones are given a class, and other clones once, few, many or no size at all.

NA	TRBV7-2	TRBJ2-5	many	TGTGCCAGCAGCCCACGCTCCGGGGGTTGGGAGACCCAGTACTTC	CASSPRSGGWETQYF
NA	TRBV20-1	TRBJ2-7	many	TGCAGTGCTAGAGATCTTACAGGAACCGGGCAGTACTTC	CSARDLTGTGQYF
TRBD2	TRBV20-1	TRBJ2-5	many	TGCAGTGCTAGAGATCGGGCTAGCGGGGGGCGGTTCCAAGAGACCCAGTACTTC	CSARDRASGGRFQETQYF
TRBD1	TRBV7-9	TRBJ2-2	NA	TGTGCCAGCAGGGGAAGGACAGGGGGAAACACCGGGGAGCTGTTTTTT	CASRGRTGGNTGELFF
NA	TRBV20-1	TRBJ1-2	many	TGCAGTGCCAGAGGAGCTATTAGCCATGGCTACACCTTC	CSARGAISHGYTF
NA	TRBV20-1	TRBJ2-1	NA	TGCAGTGCTAGAGAACGGGAGAATGAGCAGTTCTTC	CSARERENEQFF
TRBD2	TRBV20-1	TRBJ2-3	many	TGCAGTGCTAGCGGGACTAGCGGGGGGGCCACAGATACGCAGTATTTT	CSASGTSGGATDTQYF
NA	TRBV21-1	TRBJ2-5	many	TGTGCCAGCAGCAAAGTTAGGGGAGAGACCCAGTACTTC	CASSKVRGETQYF
NA	TRBV7-2	TRBJ1-2	NA	TGTGCCAGCAGCTTGACCCCTACTAATGGCTACACCTTC	CASSLTPTNGYTF
TRBD1	TRBV12-3/TRBV12-4	TRBJ2-2	NA	TGTGCCAGCAGCGCCGGGACAGGGGTCGGACTGAACACCGGGGAGCTGTTTTTT	CASSAGTGVGLNTGELFF
TRBD2	TRBV15	TRBJ2-1	many	TGTGCCACCAGCACCCGACTAGCGGGGGGGGTCTACAATGAGCAGTTCTTC	CATSTRLAGGVYNEQFF
NA	TRBV5-6	TRBJ2-1	NA	TGTGCCAGCAGCTTTGGGGCGGGGCTACAGGTCAATAATGAGCAGTTCTTC	CASSFGAGLQVNNEQFF
TRBD2	TRBV24-1	TRBJ2-5	many	TGTGCCACCAGTCCCCCAAGCGCGGCTAGCGGGGTTGAGACCCAGTACTTC	CATSPPSAASGVETQYF
TRBD1	TRBV18	TRBJ2-5	few	TGTGCCAGCTCACTGAAGCGACAGGGCGGGCGAGAGACCCAGTACTTC	CASSLKRQGGRETQYF
NA	TRBV7-3	TRBJ1-2	NA	TGTGCCAGCACCCAAACCGGACTTCGGGGCCACACCTTC	CASTQTGLRGHTF
TRBD1	TRBV5-6	TRBJ1-2	few	TGTGCCAGCAGCCGGGACAGGGTGGGACGGGGCTACACCTTC	CASSRDRVGRGYTF
NA	TRBV20-1	TRBJ2-7	many	TGCAGTGCTAGTCTGGAATACGAGCAGTACTTC	CSASLEYEQYF
TRBD2	TRBV7-2	TRBJ2-1	many	TGTGCCAGCAGTGGCGGGGGAGCACCCCGCGGTGAGCAGTTCTTC	CASSGGGAPRGEQFF
TRBD2	TRBV7-9	TRBJ2-1	many	TGTGCCAGCAGCTTTGGGGGGACTAGCGGGGGAAGCTCCTACAATGAGCAGTTCTTC	CASSFGGTSGGSSYNEQFF
NA	TRBV5-6	TRBJ1-2	many	TGTGCCAGCAGCTTGCCAGGGGCGAAAGAGTATGGCTACACCTTC	CASSLPGAKEYGYTF
NA	TRBV5-6	TRBJ2-2	few	TGTGCCAGCAGCTTCCGCCCCCACACCGGGGAGCTGTTTTTT	CASSFRPHTGELFF
TRBD2	TRBV20-1	TRBJ2-7	NA	TGCAGTGCTAGAGATCTAGCGGGGGGGCTCCGCGAGCAGTACTTC	CSARDLAGGLREQYF